The 30 T cell receptor beta chains below were found in one sample sequenced in a study of blood T cells in healthy people across ages. The use of a sample-barcoded 5' primer and a J-beta primer mix characterized a second PCR of roughly 7 to 12 cycles. TCRdb analysed the 5' RACE reads with MiXCR anew, one entry per CDR3 protein. The repertoire has 800,000 to 950,000 distinct CDR3 sequences, under 50% of them found once; the top ten carry over 10%. Input material: blood. The receptors originated from a man aged 25 to 40 in good health.

V gene TRBV20-1 combines with J gene TRBJ2-3; 12 nucleotides align to TRBD2. The CDR3 contains 14 residues. Germline values: CDR1 DFQATT, CDR2 SNEGSKA (reference sequence). V trimming: 5 bases; J trimming: 4 bases; junction bases outside the gene matches: 4. CDR3 residues: CSAWGLAGSDTQYF. The CDR3 DNA is TGCAGTGCTTGGGGACTAGCGGGCTCAGATACGCAGTATTTT.

J is TRBJ2-1 and V is TRBV7-9; 9 nucleotides agree with TRBD1. Judging by the DNA end, TRBJ2-7 fits better; the J call may be wrong. The CDR3 runs to 15 residues. Per the germline V gene, CDR1 is SEHNR and CDR2 is FQNEAQ (reference sequence). In DNA form, the CDR3 reads TGTGCCAGCAGCTCCGGGACAGGGATTTACAATGAGCAGTACTTC. Translated: CASSSGTGIYNEQYF.

This clonotype was counted many times. The rearrangement links TRBV4-2 to TRBJ2-3; D is uncertain. The CDR3 length is 14 residues. Trimming removed 0 bases at V and 4 bases at J, with 8 bases between. Germline CDR1 LGHNA, CDR2 YNFKEQ. Here the CDR3 DNA reads TGTGCCAGCAGCCAAGATTTCCTGGCAGATACGCAGTATTTT. Translating gives CASSQDFLADTQYF.

Of note for this clonotype: One end of the junction does not line up with germline, which may come from a read error. This chain joins TRBV2 and TRBJ1-6; 7 bases agree with TRBD1. This CDR3 contains 13 residues. CDR1 is SNHLY, CDR2 FYNNEI, per germline. The CDR3 loop reads CASGAGGASPPHF. In DNA, the CDR3 is TGTGCCTCGGGGGCAGGGGGTGCTTCACCCCCCCACTTT.

This sequence joins TRBV6-1 and TRBJ2-2; TRBD1 agrees at 7 bases. CDR3 length: 17 amino acids. In germline, CDR1 is MNHNS, CDR2 SASEGT. Trimming took 0 bases from V and 6 from J; bases not matched to a gene: 10. CDR3 nucleotides: TGTGCCAGCAGTGAAGCCTGGACAGGCCTTAACTCCGGGGAGCTGTTTTTT. Encoded protein: CASSEAWTGLNSGELFF.

The chain couples TRBV9 to TRBJ1-6; no reliable D call. Trimming stripped 2 bases from V and 10 bases from J, with 13 bases between. Per germline, CDR1 SGDLS and CDR2 YYNGEE. The length of the CDR3 is 14 residues. Written as DNA, the CDR3 is TGTGCCAGCAGCGTTGGGCAGGTCTTATCACCCCTCCACTTT. Its translation: CASSVGQVLSPLHF.

As to this clonotype: It may be a read error: a sequence one base away is much more abundant. This rearrangement joins TRBV4-3 to TRBJ2-1, with D possibly matching TRBD1 (6 bases). From germline, CDR1 is LGHNA and CDR2 YSLEER. This CDR3 spans 14 amino acids. The CDR3 sequence is CARSLETGSSEQFF. The CDR3 region has the DNA TGCGCCAGAAGCCTTGAAACAGGGTCGAGTGAGCAGTTCTTC.

The gene calls are TRBV20-1 and TRBJ2-3; TRBD1 is a possible D gene (6 bases). The germline V and J ends were trimmed by 6 bases and 1 base, with 17 bases remaining between them. The length of the CDR3 is 15 residues. From germline, CDR1 is DFQATT and CDR2 SNEGSKA (reference sequence). CDR3 in DNA: TGCAGTGCCTTCAATGGGGGCCAGGGCACAGATACGCAGTATTTT. Protein: CSAFNGGQGTDTQYF.

The V gene is TRBV24-1, the J gene TRBJ2-2, with 12 bases identical to TRBD2. V was pared by 6 bases and J by 0 bases, with 1 base of the junction left unmatched. In germline, CDR1 is KGHDR, CDR2 SFDVKD. The CDR3 is 16 amino acids. CDR3 DNA: TGTGCCACCAGTCCTAGCGGGGGGGCGAACACCGGGGAGCTGTTTTTT. It yields the protein CATSPSGGANTGELFF.

This clonotype occurred a few times. J is TRBJ2-2 and V is TRBV11-3; 13 nucleotides align to TRBD2. Germline lookup yields CDR1 SGHNT and CDR2 YENEEA. CDR3 length: 16 residues. J gave up 3 bases and V 4 bases, and 2 bases lay outside the gene matches. The CDR3 nucleotides are TGTGCCAGCAGCTCGGGACTAGCGGGGTACACCGGGGAGCTGTTTTTT. Translating it yields CASSSGLAGYTGELFF.

In nucleotides, the CDR3 is TGCAGTGCTCACCCCCGGGTAGGATCCTACGAGCAGTACTTC. This translates into CSAHPRVGSYEQYF. This rearrangement joins TRBV20-1 to TRBJ2-7; unclear D gene. The CDR3 is 14 residues long. The V gene lost 5 bases and the J gene lost 1 base, with 15 bases spanning the gap. The germline CDR1 and CDR2 sequences are DFQATT and SNEGSKA (reference sequence).

Only one count was recorded for this clonotype. The V and J genes are TRBV7-2 and TRBJ2-5; 9 positions agree with TRBD2. V trimming: 5 bases; J trimming: 1 base; junction bases outside the gene matches: 5. The length of the CDR3 is 15 residues. Germline V gives CDR1 SGHTA, CDR2 FQGNSA. CDR3 DNA sequence: TGTGCCAGCAGCCGACTAGCGGCTGGCCAAGAGACCCAGTACTTC. It is translated as CASSRLAAGQETQYF.

V gene TRBV20-1 combines with J gene TRBJ2-3; D unresolved. Trimming removed 3 bases at V and 1 base at J, with 11 bases between. Germline V gives CDR1 DFQATT, CDR2 SNEGSKA (reference sequence). CDR3 length: 14 amino acids. The CDR3 region is CSASYKTGTDTQYF. In DNA form, the CDR3 reads TGCAGTGCTAGTTACAAGACCGGCACAGATACGCAGTATTTT.

This clonotype was observed a handful of times. The CDR3 DNA reads TGTGCCAGCAGCGAGACAGGGGCCCCCCTTTATGAGCAGTACTTC. This translates into CASSETGAPLYEQYF. The chain combines TRBV7-8 with TRBJ2-7; 8 bases agree with TRBD1. This CDR3 contains 15 residues. With V trimmed by 5 bases and J by 7 bases, 13 bases remained unmatched. CDR1 SGHVS and CDR2 FQNEAQ come from the germline V gene. Full variable domain (remainder filled in from reference TRBV7-8 and TRBJ2-7): GAGVSQSPRYKVAKRGQDVALRCDPISGHVSLFWYQQALGQGPEFLTYFQNEAQLDKSGLPSDRFFAERPEGSVSTLKIQRTQQEDSAVYLCASSETGAPLYEQYFGPGTRLTVT.

CDR3 amino acids: CASSQVQETNEKLFF. CDR3 nucleotide sequence: TGTGCCAGCAGCCAAGTCCAGGAAACTAATGAAAAACTGTTTTTT. The V and J genes are TRBV4-2 and TRBJ1-4; D remains ambiguous. Germline values: CDR1 LGHNA, CDR2 YNFKEQ. The CDR3 totals 15 residues. V was trimmed by 1 base and J by 1 base, leaving 7 bases between them.

The chain is built from TRBV4-1 and TRBJ2-7, with D tentatively TRBD2 (6 bases). The CDR3 is made up of 15 amino acids. Germline CDR1 reads MGHRA; CDR2 reads YSYEKL. V lost 4 bases and J lost 6, with 19 bases in between. CDR3 nucleotide sequence: TGCGCCAGCAGCCTCCCCCAGACGGGGGTTCCCGAGCAGTACTTC. Translated, it gives CASSLPQTGVPEQYF.

V and J are TRBV6-2 or TRBV6-3 and TRBJ2-7, with 8 positions matching TRBD1. J lost 0 bases, V lost 6 bases, and 10 bases had no gene match. The CDR3 is 16 amino acids. Germline loops: CDR1 MNHEY, CDR2 SVGEGT. The CDR3 protein is CASRAIGQGGSYEQYF. CDR3 nucleotides: TGTGCCAGCAGAGCTATCGGACAGGGAGGCTCCTACGAGCAGTACTTC.

The rearrangement joins TRBV4-3 to TRBJ2-3; a possible D gene is TRBD2 (5 bases). The germline gives CDR1 LGHNA, CDR2 YSLEER. CDR3 length equals 15 residues. Trimming took off 2 bases at V and 4 bases at J, with 13 bases between the two ends. CDR3 in DNA: TGCGCCAGCAGCCAATCGCATTCCGGGGCAGATACGCAGTATTTT. This encodes CASSQSHSGADTQYF.

Here the CDR3 reads CASSQDADSFYNEQFF. The DNA of the CDR3 is TGTGCCAGCAGCCAAGATGCGGACAGCTTCTACAATGAGCAGTTCTTC. The chain couples TRBV4-2 to TRBJ2-1; D perhaps matches TRBD1 (6 bases). Looked up from germline, CDR1 is LGHNA and CDR2 is YNFKEQ. The CDR3 totals 16 residues. Trimming removed 0 bases at V and 3 bases at J, with 12 bases between.

The V gene is TRBV4-1, the J gene TRBJ2-3; TRBD2 agrees at 11 bases. Germline CDR1 reads MGHRA; CDR2 reads YSYEKL. The V gene end was trimmed by 6 bases and the J gene end by 3 bases; junction bases not matched to a gene: 5. The CDR3 is 15 residues long. DNA of the CDR3: TGCGCCAGCAGGCGACTAGCGGGGAGAACAGATACGCAGTATTTT. It yields the protein CASRRLAGRTDTQYF.

This rearrangement joins TRBV6-5 to TRBJ2-1, with 14 bases aligning to TRBD2. Germline CDR1 reads MNHEY; CDR2 reads SVGAGI. The ends lost 2 bases at V and 10 bases at J; junction bases unmatched: 13. This CDR3 comprises 18 residues. CDR3 DNA: TGTGCCAGCAGTTACAGATATCAGGGGACTAGCGGGGGTAACGAGCAGTTCTTC. This codes for CASSYRYQGTSGGNEQFF.

This clonotype was seen a single time. A much larger clone lies a single base off, so this may be a read error. The V call is TRBV30, the J call TRBJ1-6; weak D call: TRBD1 (5 bases). The germline CDR1 and CDR2 sequences are GTSNPN and SVGIG (reference sequence). This CDR3 is 14 amino acids long. The ends were cut back, 8 bases at V and 8 bases at J, with 19 bases in the middle. The CDR3 DNA reads as TGTGCCGCCCCAAGACGGGACGCCTATTCACCCCTCCACTTT. Its protein product is CAAPRRDAYSPLHF.

The V gene is TRBV6-2 or TRBV6-3, the J gene TRBJ1-2; D ambiguous. Trimming took off 1 base at V and 8 bases at J, with 11 bases between the two ends. The CDR3 spans 13 residues. The germline gives CDR1 MNHEY, CDR2 SVGEGT. DNA of the CDR3: TGTGCCAGCAGTTACTTATTGGTAGGAGGCTACACCTTC. This sequence encodes CASSYLLVGGYTF.

This clonotype was detected ten times or more. The chain combines TRBV29-1 with TRBJ2-4, with D perhaps assigned TRBD1 or TRBD2 (6 bases each). This CDR3 has 15 amino acids. Germline V gene sequence: CDR1 SQVTM, CDR2 ANQGSEA. The germline V and J ends were trimmed by 4 bases and 0 bases, with 13 bases remaining between them. CDR3 DNA sequence: TGCAGCGTTGGATCGGAGGGGGGAGCCAAAAACATTCAGTACTTC. Residues: CSVGSEGGAKNIQYF. Complete variable domain (other parts from reference TRBV29-1 and TRBJ2-4): SAVISQKPSRDICQRGTSLTIQCQVDSQVTMMFWYRQQPGQSLTLIATANQGSEATYESGFVIDKFPISRPNLTFSTLTVSNMSPEDSSIYLCSVGSEGGAKNIQYFGAGTRLSVL.

The gene calls are TRBV4-1 and TRBJ1-5; a weak D match, TRBD1 (5 bases). The germline CDR1 and CDR2 sequences are MGHRA and YSYEKL. This CDR3 has 15 amino acids. Trimming took 0 bases from V and 7 from J, leaving 13 bases between them. DNA of the CDR3: TGCGCCAGCAGCCAAGAAGCAGCAGGGCCCCAGCCCCAGCATTTT. Protein sequence: CASSQEAAGPQPQHF.

Comments on this clonotype: A junction end diverges from the germline sequence, so it may reflect a read error. The chain recombines TRBV3-1 with TRBJ2-7; D remains ambiguous. In germline, CDR1 is LGHDT, CDR2 YNNKEL (reference sequence). The CDR3 runs 12 residues. In nucleotides, the CDR3 is TGTGCCGGCAGCCAAGATGGAAACGAGCAGTACTTC. Protein: CAGSQDGNEQYF.

This chain joins TRBV28 and TRBJ1-2; D gene unclear. The length of the CDR3 is 13 residues. The germline gives CDR1 MDHEN, CDR2 SYDVKM. Trimming removed 8 bases at V and 0 bases at J, with 10 bases between. CDR3 protein: CASFSGTNYGYTF. In nucleotides, the CDR3 is TGTGCCAGCTTTTCGGGCACTAACTATGGCTACACCTTC.

The gene calls are TRBV20-1 and TRBJ1-5, with D perhaps TRBD1 (5 bases). CDR3 length equals 18 residues. Germline V lookup: CDR1 DFQATT, CDR2 SNEGSKA (reference sequence). The V and J ends lost 3 bases and 4 bases respectively, with 25 bases between them. This CDR3 is CSASWDLTFDLINQPQHF. CDR3 in DNA: TGCAGTGCTAGTTGGGACCTGACATTTGATCTTATAAATCAGCCCCAGCATTTT.

To note about this clonotype: Relative to the germline gene, one junction end is altered; a read error may explain this. This sequence joins TRBV4-1 and TRBJ1-1; tentatively, D is TRBD1 (5 bases). The CDR3 loop spans 13 amino acids. Germline V lookup: CDR1 MGHRA, CDR2 YSYEKL. The CDR3 nucleotides are TGCGCCAGCGGCCAAGATGGCAGGGTTTTAGCTTTCTTT. Translated, it gives CASGQDGRVLAFF.

The V call is TRBV2, the J call TRBJ2-5, with unresolved D. Deletions cut 6 bases from V and 5 bases from J, with 7 bases between. The length of the CDR3 is 11 residues. Looked up from germline, CDR1 is SNHLY and CDR2 is FYNNEI. The CDR3 reads CASRDFETQYF. CDR3 nucleotides: TGTGCCAGCAGAGATTTTGAGACCCAGTACTTC.